This TCR beta chain is from a study of T-cell memory formation after mild COVID-19. About the study: The two donors had largely donor-specific TCR clusters. Study-wide results and limits: Memory cells collected pre-infection included some clones that later responded, suggesting cross-reactive memory joined.

TCRdb reanalysed the 5' RACE reads using MiXCR and keeps one entry per CDR3 protein. The repertoire holds 400,000 or so distinct CDR3 sequences, over 15% seen once, with around 9.2% in the top ten. Remarks on this clonotype: What it recognizes is unknown.

In germline, CDR1 is DFQATT, CDR2 SNEGSKA (reference sequence). The CDR3 runs 13 residues. Germline trimming cut 3 bases from V and 3 bases from J; bases unmatched to any gene: 1. Sequencing input: PBMCs or a T cell subset sorted from them (not recorded which). The clonotype originates from an adult woman who had mild COVID-19 (a few samples of this study predate the infection). Cell type and time point are not known. The chain is built from TRBV20-1 and TRBJ2-7, with 11 nucleotides matching TRBD1. The DNA of the CDR3 is TGCAGTGCTAGTGGGACAGGGGGCTACGAGCAGTACTTC. This sequence encodes CSASGTGGYEQYF.